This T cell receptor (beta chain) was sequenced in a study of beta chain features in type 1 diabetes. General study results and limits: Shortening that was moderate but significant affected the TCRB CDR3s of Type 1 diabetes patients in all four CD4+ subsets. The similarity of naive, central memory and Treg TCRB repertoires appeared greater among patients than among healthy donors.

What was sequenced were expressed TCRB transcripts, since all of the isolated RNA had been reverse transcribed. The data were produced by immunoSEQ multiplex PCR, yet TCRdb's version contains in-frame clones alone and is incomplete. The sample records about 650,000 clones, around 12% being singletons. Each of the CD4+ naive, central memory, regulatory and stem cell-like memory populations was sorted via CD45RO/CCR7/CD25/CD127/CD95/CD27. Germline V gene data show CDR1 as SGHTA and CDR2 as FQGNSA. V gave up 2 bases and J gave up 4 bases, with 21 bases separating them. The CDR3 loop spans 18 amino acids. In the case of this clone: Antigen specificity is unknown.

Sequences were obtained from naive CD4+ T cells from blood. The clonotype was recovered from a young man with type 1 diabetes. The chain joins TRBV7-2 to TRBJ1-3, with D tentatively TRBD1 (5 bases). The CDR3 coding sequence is TGTGCCAGCAGCTTAAATCCCCCGGGGGGGTTTGCAGGAAACACCATATATTTT. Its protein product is CASSLNPPGGFAGNTIYF.